Listed here are 2 T cell receptor beta chains from one sample, sequenced in a study of shared T cell receptors in the human thymus. Using immunoSEQ multiplex PCR, the repertoire was profiled, and TCRdb retains in-frame clones only, with some absent. The sample lists about 380,000 clones; around 93% were seen once. The specimen was thymocytes. The origin of the receptors is a human donor.

The V call is TRBV5-6, the J call TRBJ2-7, with 11 positions matching TRBD2. The CDR3 totals 18 residues. V trimming: 3 bases; J trimming: 7 bases; junction bases outside the gene matches: 18. CDR1 SGHDT and CDR2 YYEEEE come from the germline V gene. The CDR3 region is CASSSNSRLAGGLSEQYF. Written as DNA, the CDR3 is TGTGCCAGCAGCTCCAATAGTCGGCTAGCGGGAGGATTGAGTGAGCAGTACTTC.

The rearrangement links TRBV28 to TRBJ1-4; 10 bases are a match to TRBD1. J lost 4 bases, V lost 6 bases, and 14 bases had no gene match. Germline V gives CDR1 MDHEN, CDR2 SYDVKM. The CDR3 extends over 18 amino acids. The CDR3, as DNA: TGTGCCAGCAGCGCCGGGACAGGGGCCCCGCGGGGTAATGAAAAACTGTTTTTT. Its translation is CASSAGTGAPRGNEKLFF.